This TCR beta chain appears in the sequencing data of a study of OX40 agonist ivuxolimab in advanced cancers. Regarding the study as a whole: Some of the lowest clonal expansion was seen in partial responders at 0.1-3.0 mg/kg. Researchers report that CD8+ T cells had, on average, more expanded clones than CD4+.

This clone has only a few counts. What it recognizes is unknown. Sequencing used immunoSEQ multiplex PCR; TCRdb keeps in-frame clones, though not all of them. The sample records 60,000 to 85,000 clones, roughly 84% being singletons. CDR3 length: 17 amino acids. The clonotype comes from an adult with an advanced solid tumor such as melanoma, head and neck, liver or kidney cancer. This chain links TRBV21-1 with TRBJ2-7; the D call in the table, TRBD2, was not verified against the DNA. TRBV21-1 is deemed a pseudogene. The material was CD4+ or CD8+ T cells sorted from blood, obtained in a trial of the OX40 agonist ivuxolimab. CDR3 in DNA: TGTGCCAGCAGCAAAGCAAATTCAGAGGGATCTAACTACGAGCAGTACTTC. Protein: CASSKANSEGSNYEQYF.